Following are 32 T cell receptor beta chains from one sample sequenced in a study of brain T cells in children with intractable seizures (dated by TCRdb to about 2021). The meaning of the sample's time point label: resected brain tissue, or blood drawn just prior to surgery. Receptor libraries were prepared by the immunoSEQ multiplex PCR assay. The clones in this table, taken by TCRdb from immuneACCESS, are in-frame only. Not every clone is retained; where verified, under half of the shortfall comes from an unresolved V gene, and the cause of the rest is unknown. For this sample the table gives around 38,000 clones, of which about 93% were detected only once. The ten largest account for around 5.9% of the sample. The sample here was peripheral blood, taken at surgery. The receptors here all came from a girl aged 2 to 10 with tuberous sclerosis and intractable seizures.

The rearrangement joins TRBV11-1 to TRBJ1-1; D may be TRBD1 (6 bases). The CDR3 totals 13 residues. The V end lost 5 bases, the J end lost 1 base, and 8 bases lay between the germline ends. Germline-derived CDR1 and CDR2 are SGHAT and FQDESV (reference sequence). The CDR3 DNA sequence: TGTGCCAGCAGCCGCAGGGGGAACACTGAAGCTTTCTTT. It yields the protein CASSRRGNTEAFF.

V is TRBV18 and J is TRBJ1-5; D is possibly TRBD1 (6 bases). This CDR3 region has 16 residues. Germline CDR1 reads KGHSH; CDR2 reads LQKENI. The ends were cut back, 1 base at V and 3 bases at J, with 13 bases in the middle. Here the CDR3 DNA reads TGTGCCAGCTCACCACAGGGTGGGGGGCACAATCAGCCCCAGCATTTT. It encodes CASSPQGGGHNQPQHF.

The rearrangement joins TRBV7-9 to TRBJ1-4; unclear D gene. Germline lookup yields CDR1 SEHNR and CDR2 FQNEAQ (reference sequence). The V end lost 5 bases, the J end lost 8 bases, and 18 bases lay between the germline ends. The CDR3 sequence is 15 residues long. The CDR3 bases are TGTGCCAGCAGCGTTTGGACGGGAGAGAGCGAAAAACTGTTTTTT. This gives the protein CASSVWTGESEKLFF.

Only a few counts were recorded for this clone. The V call is TRBV2, the J call TRBJ1-5, with D maybe TRBD1 (5 bases). Germline V lookup: CDR1 SNHLY, CDR2 FYNNEI. Trimming cost V 6 bases and J 2 bases, with 26 bases left between them. The CDR3 has 19 amino acids. The CDR3 region has the DNA TGTGCCAGCAGATATTCGGCAGGGTGGGGGAATAGAGGCAATCAGCCCCAGCATTTT. Its translation is CASRYSAGWGNRGNQPQHF.

The chain has TRBV12-3 or TRBV12-4 and TRBJ2-7, with 9 bases fitting TRBD1. This CDR3 is built from 13 residues. The V and J ends lost 6 bases and 4 bases, in that order; junction bases with no gene match: 4. CDR3 bases: TGTGCCAGCAGCAGAGGACAGGGGTACGAGCAGTACGTC. Residues: CASSRGQGYEQYV.

This sequence joins TRBV7-9 and TRBJ2-1; 9 bases line up with TRBD1. The CDR3 consists of 16 residues. V shed 0 bases, J shed 6 bases, and the junction held 6 bases outside the gene matches. Germline V gives CDR1 SEHNR, CDR2 FQNEAQ (reference sequence). The CDR3 region is CASSLAQGTGFNEQFF. CDR3 sequence (DNA): TGTGCCAGCAGCTTAGCGCAAGGGACAGGGTTCAATGAGCAGTTCTTC.

The gene calls are TRBV6-2 or TRBV6-3 and TRBJ2-5; D is undetermined. Trimming took 2 bases from V and 1 from J, leaving 5 bases between them. This CDR3 spans 13 amino acids. CDR1 and CDR2 (germline): MNHEY, SVGEGT. The chain's CDR3 is CASSYVPQETQYF. CDR3 DNA: TGTGCCAGCAGTTACGTACCCCAAGAGACCCAGTACTTC.

V is TRBV7-2 and J is TRBJ1-3; possibly TRBD1 for D (6 bases). The CDR3 length is 17 residues. Germline V gene sequence: CDR1 SGHTA, CDR2 FQGNSA. Trimming removed 5 bases from V and 0 bases from J, with 17 bases in between. As DNA, the CDR3 is TGTGCCAGCAGCCCCCTCTGGACAGTCTACTCTGGAAACACCATATATTTT. This codes for CASSPLWTVYSGNTIYF.

The chain is built from TRBV15 and TRBJ2-1; 7 bases match TRBD2. Germline V lookup: CDR1 LNHNV, CDR2 YYDKDF (reference sequence). V shed 0 bases, J shed 7 bases, and the junction held 3 bases outside the gene matches. CDR3 length equals 14 residues. CDR3 protein: CATSRDPGGNEQFF. The CDR3 coding sequence is TGTGCCACCAGCAGAGATCCGGGGGGAAATGAGCAGTTCTTC.

The chain recombines TRBV5-4 with TRBJ2-3; 10 positions match TRBD2. V was clipped by 1 base and J by 2 bases; unmatched bases: 7. CDR3 size: 17 residues. Germline CDR1 reads SGHNT; CDR2 reads YYREEE (reference sequence). CDR3 in DNA: TGTGCCAGCAGCTTGAAAGCTAGCGGGGGTTTCACAGATACGCAGTATTTT. Protein product: CASSLKASGGFTDTQYF.

This chain uses TRBV5-1 with TRBJ2-3; D remains unclear. The CDR3 sequence is 16 residues long. The V gene lost 3 bases and the J gene lost 0 bases, with 14 bases spanning the gap. From germline, CDR1 is SGHRS and CDR2 YFSETQ. CDR3 bases: TGCGCCAGCAGCTCCGGACGAGGAATTAGCACAGATACGCAGTATTTT. This sequence encodes CASSSGRGISTDTQYF. The full variable domain, with the rest looked up from reference TRBV5-1 and TRBJ2-3, is KAGVTQTPRYLIKTRGQQVTLSCSPISGHRSVSWYQQTPGQGLQFLFEYFSETQRNKGNFPGRFSGRQFSNSRSEMNVSTLELGDSALYLCASSSGRGISTDTQYFGPGTRLTVL.

The chain joins TRBV7-3 to TRBJ2-3; D is perhaps TRBD1 or TRBD2 (5 bases each). The germline CDR1 and CDR2 sequences are SGHTA and FQGTGA. V gave up 3 bases and J gave up 6 bases, with 16 bases separating them. The length of the CDR3 is 15 residues. CDR3 DNA: TGTGCCAGCAGCTTTTGGGGACGGGAACTGGATACGCAGTATTTT. This sequence encodes CASSFWGRELDTQYF.

The rearrangement links TRBV28 to TRBJ1-3, with TRBD1 matching 9 bases. This CDR3 region has 15 residues. Germline CDR1 MDHEN, CDR2 SYDVKM. Losses at the gene ends were 3 bases for V and 9 bases for J; bases not matched to a gene: 9. This chain's CDR3 is CASSLTGTGYGTIYF. Here the CDR3 DNA reads TGTGCCAGCAGTTTGACCGGGACAGGGTACGGCACCATATATTTT.

The chain couples TRBV6-1 to TRBJ2-3, with D possibly being TRBD1 (7 bases). The germline V gene has CDR1 MNHNS and CDR2 SASEGT. Trimming took off 2 bases at V and 2 bases at J, with 11 bases between the two ends. The CDR3 covers 15 residues. This CDR3 reads CASSEQEGATDTQYF. The CDR3 DNA reads TGTGCCAGCAGTGAACAGGAGGGGGCCACAGATACGCAGTATTTT.

The J gene is TRBJ1-1, the V gene TRBV5-4; no firm D call. The CDR3 has 14 residues. CDR1 is SGHNT, CDR2 YYREEE, per germline (reference sequence). The V gene lost 2 bases and the J gene lost 5 bases, with 13 bases spanning the gap. The CDR3 here is CASSFRSPGTEAFF. CDR3 bases: TGTGCCAGCAGCTTTAGATCACCCGGGACTGAAGCTTTCTTT.

This sequence joins TRBV2 and TRBJ2-7, with 8 bases matching TRBD2. Germline V gene data show CDR1 as SNHLY and CDR2 as FYNNEI. The V and J ends lost 5 bases and 0 bases, in that order; junction bases with no gene match: 6. The CDR3 covers 15 residues. This chain's CDR3 is CASSPFGGDSYEQYV. Here the CDR3 DNA reads TGTGCCAGCAGTCCTTTCGGGGGGGACTCCTACGAGCAGTACGTC.

This clone was observed a handful of times. The J gene is TRBJ1-1, the V gene TRBV9; D remains ambiguous. V was cut by 4 bases and J by 5 bases, with 12 bases left in between. Looked up from germline, CDR1 is SGDLS and CDR2 is YYNGEE. The CDR3 spans 13 residues. The CDR3 reads CASSITLVTEAFF. CDR3 bases: TGTGCCAGCAGCATCACACTGGTGACTGAAGCTTTCTTT. The variable domain in full, with the rest retrieved from reference TRBV9 and TRBJ1-1, is DSGVTQTPKHLITATGQRVTLRCSPRSGDLSVYWYQQSLDQGLQFLIQYYNGEERAKGNILERFSAQQFPDLHSELNLSSLELGDSALYFCASSITLVTEAFFGQGTRLTVV.

DNA for the CDR3: TGTGCCATAAGAGGGTGCAACTACTACGAGCAGTACTTC. The encoded protein is CAIRGCNYYEQYF. The rearrangement joins TRBV6-5 to TRBJ2-7; TRBD2 might be the D (5 bases). Germline V gene lookup returns CDR1 MNHEY and CDR2 SVGAGI. The V end was cut by 10 bases, the J end by 3 bases, with 16 bases between. CDR3 length: 13 residues.

The chain recombines TRBV9 with TRBJ2-3; TRBD2 might be the D (6 bases). The V gene's germline CDR1 is SGDLS and CDR2 YYNGEE. CDR3 length equals 16 residues. V was shortened by 4 bases and J by 3 bases, with 18 bases between the two germline ends. The CDR3 region is CASSLRPLASTDTQYF. Written as DNA, the CDR3 is TGTGCCAGCAGCCTAAGGCCCCTAGCGTCGACAGATACGCAGTATTTT.

V is TRBV29-1 and J is TRBJ2-6; D remains ambiguous. Trimming left V 5 bases short and J 0 bases short, with 8 bases between. The CDR3 spans 14 residues. The germline CDR1 and CDR2 sequences are SQVTM and ANQGSEA. The CDR3: CSVNFDSGANVLTF. For the CDR3, the DNA is TGCAGCGTTAATTTCGACTCTGGGGCCAACGTCCTGACTTTC.

The chain has TRBV6-5 and TRBJ2-2; TRBD2 matches at 7 bases. CDR3 length equals 13 residues. Unmatched junction bases numbered 4, after V lost 6 bases and J lost 6 bases. Germline assignment: CDR1 MNHEY and CDR2 SVGAGI. This chain's CDR3 is CASRTSRAGELFF. The CDR3 DNA is TGTGCCAGCAGGACTAGCAGGGCCGGGGAGCTGTTTTTT.

This clone came up a few times. One end of the junction varies from germline; a read error may be responsible. The J gene is TRBJ1-1, the V gene TRBV9; no clear D gene. Looked up from germline, CDR1 is SGDLS and CDR2 is YYNGEE. The CDR3 spans 14 residues. CDR3 DNA sequence: TGTGCCAGCAGCGTAGACAGTTTGAATACTGAAGCTTTCTTT. Amino acids: CASSVDSLNTEAFF.

This rearrangement joins TRBV7-8 to TRBJ1-3, with 9 nucleotides matching TRBD1. V trimming: 5 bases; J trimming: 4 bases; junction bases outside the gene matches: 6. The CDR3 has 15 residues. In germline, CDR1 is SGHVS, CDR2 FQNEAQ. The CDR3 reads CASSPQGAWGNTIYF. In DNA form, the CDR3 reads TGTGCCAGCAGCCCACAGGGGGCTTGGGGAAACACCATATATTTT.

The chain links TRBV21-1 to TRBJ2-2; the table calls TRBD1, which could not be checked here. TRBV21-1 is a pseudogene segment. CDR3 size: 13 residues. This CDR3 reads CASRYQGNGELFF. The CDR3 DNA follows: TGTGCCAGCAGGTACCAGGGGAACGGGGAGCTGTTTTTT.

The gene calls are TRBV4-1 and TRBJ1-1; TRBD1 might be the D (5 bases). The V gene's germline CDR1 is MGHRA and CDR2 YSYEKL. CDR3 size: 14 residues. V was pared by 1 base and J by 2 bases, with 8 bases between. CDR3 in amino acids: CASSQVTDNTEAFF. The CDR3 nucleotides read TGCGCCAGCAGCCAAGTGACAGACAACACTGAAGCTTTCTTT.

V is TRBV20-1 and J is TRBJ1-2; 7 nucleotides match TRBD1. Trimming removed 7 bases from V and 8 bases from J; junction bases left unmatched: 7. There are 11 residues in the CDR3. CDR1 and CDR2 from the germline V gene are DFQATT and SNEGSKA (reference sequence). The CDR3 DNA reads TGCAGTGTCCACCGGGACAGCGGCTACACCTTC. Its protein is CSVHRDSGYTF.

The rearrangement uses TRBV6-5 and TRBJ1-2, with D perhaps TRBD1 (6 bases). Between the trimmed V and J ends, which lost 5 bases and 2 bases, there was a span of 9 bases. The CDR3 contains 13 residues. The V gene's germline CDR1 is MNHEY and CDR2 SVGAGI. The DNA for the CDR3 is TGTGCCAGCAGTCGACAGGCGAACTATGGCTACACCTTC. Its protein is CASSRQANYGYTF.

This chain links TRBV5-4 with TRBJ1-1, with 7 bases identical to TRBD1. Trimming took 4 bases from V and 1 from J; bases not matched to a gene: 7. The germline V gene has CDR1 SGHNT and CDR2 YYREEE (reference sequence). This CDR3 contains 15 residues. The CDR3 DNA reads as TGTGCCAGCAGCGTACCCGGGACAGAGAACACTGAAGCTTTCTTT. This encodes CASSVPGTENTEAFF.

The rearrangement links TRBV4-2 to TRBJ2-3; 12 bases align to TRBD2. After removal of 6 bases from V and 2 bases from J, the junction contained 6 bases not matched to a gene. Germline loops: CDR1 LGHNA, CDR2 YNFKEQ. The CDR3 loop spans 16 amino acids. The CDR3 spells CASSARTSGDTDTQYF. CDR3 coding DNA: TGTGCCAGCAGTGCCCGGACTAGCGGGGACACAGATACGCAGTATTTT.

With regard to this clone: The junction does not match germline at one end; this may be a read error. The V gene is TRBV7-7, the J gene TRBJ2-1; a possible D gene is TRBD2 (6 bases). Per germline, CDR1 SSHAT and CDR2 FNYEAQ (reference sequence). The CDR3 is 15 amino acids. The CDR3 protein is CASSLDPGLYNEQFF. For the CDR3, the DNA is TGTGCTAGCAGCTTAGACCCCGGACTATACAATGAGCAGTTCTTC.

The genes are TRBV30 and TRBJ1-1; D remains unclear. The CDR3 is 12 residues long. Trimming removed 1 base from V and 12 bases from J, with 15 bases in between. The V gene's germline CDR1 is GTSNPN and CDR2 SVGIG (reference sequence). This CDR3 reads CAWSGYGVMSFF. In nucleotides, the CDR3 is TGTGCCTGGAGTGGCTACGGGGTCATGTCTTTCTTT.

The chain joins TRBV28 to TRBJ2-7, with 7 positions matching TRBD1. Germline V lookup: CDR1 MDHEN, CDR2 SYDVKM. The length of the CDR3 is 13 residues. V lost 7 bases to trimming and J lost 3 bases; unmatched junction nucleotides: 6. CDR3 sequence: CASTTDRDYEQYF. The DNA for the CDR3 is TGTGCCAGCACTACCGACAGGGACTACGAGCAGTACTTC.